These 5 T cell receptor beta chains were sequenced from one sample in a study of blood T cell repertoires in COVID-19. Profiled with immunoSEQ multiplex PCR; TCRdb holds only in-frame clones, not every one. This sample has roughly 230,000 clones, with over 70% found just once. Sequencing was done on a sample of peripheral blood. The receptors come from a man aged 40-49 years with acute or convalescent COVID-19.

This sequence joins TRBV7-5 and TRBJ2-3; TRBD2, the table's D call, lacks a check against the DNA. TRBV7-5 is recorded as a pseudogene. The CDR3 spans 14 residues. As DNA, the CDR3 is TGTGTCGGACACCGACTAGCGGGAGCAGATACGCAGTATTTT. Its protein product is CVGHRLAGADTQYF.

The chain has TRBV10-3 and TRBJ2-1; TRBD2 agrees at 13 bases. The CDR3 spans 18 residues. The V segment lost 2 bases and the J segment 7 bases; nucleotides outside the gene matches: 11. Per germline, CDR1 ENHRY and CDR2 SYGVKD. CDR3 residues: CAISEGLAGEGIPNEQFF. CDR3 coding DNA: TGTGCCATCAGTGAGGGACTAGCGGGAGAAGGAATCCCAAATGAGCAGTTCTTC.

In DNA form, the CDR3 reads TGTGCCAGCAGCCCCGGGTACCAAGAGACCCAGTACTTC. Protein: CASSPGYQETQYF. The V call is TRBV11-2, the J call TRBJ2-5, with D hard to call. CDR1 and CDR2 (germline): SGHAT, FQNNGV. Between the trimmed V and J ends, which lost 5 bases and 0 bases, there was a span of 7 bases. CDR3 length: 13 amino acids.

This clone was observed a handful of times. V is TRBV12-3 or TRBV12-4 and J is TRBJ1-4; D is unresolved. The CDR3 loop spans 13 amino acids. Trimming left V 6 bases short and J 6 bases short, with 11 bases between. CDR3 nucleotides: TGTGCCAGCAGGGGCGGGATGTATGAAAAACTGTTTTTT. It codes for CASRGGMYEKLFF.

The rearrangement links TRBV11-3 to TRBJ2-7; TRBD2 agrees at 8 bases. Germline lookup yields CDR1 SGHNT and CDR2 YENEEA. The trim removed 5 bases at V and 4 bases at J, leaving 10 bases unmatched. This CDR3 region has 15 residues. The CDR3 loop reads CASSPGGGRSYEQYF. CDR3 nucleotide sequence: TGTGCCAGCAGCCCCGGAGGCGGGAGGTCATACGAGCAGTACTTC.